These 10 T cell receptor beta chains came from one sample sequenced in a study of T cell changes during pregnancy in multiple sclerosis (dated by TCRdb to about 2019). The receptor library was made with the immunoSEQ multiplex PCR assay. This immuneACCESS table, as held by TCRdb, lists in-frame sequences with V and J called but not all clones. Of the missing ones, under half trace to an unresolved V gene in checked studies; the others have no known cause. The sample table lists about 40,000 clones, 75% to 95% of them with a count of one. The ten largest clones add up to around 0.45% of the sample. Material: CD4+ T cells from peripheral blood mononuclear cells, obtained in the third trimester of pregnancy. All receptors derive from a female donor with multiple sclerosis, enrolled in a pregnancy study.

This clone was seen just once. The CDR3 region is CASSPGLAGERSYNEQFF. The CDR3 nucleotides are TGCGCCAGCAGCCCGGGACTAGCGGGTGAGCGCTCCTACAATGAGCAGTTCTTC. J is TRBJ2-1 and V is TRBV5-1, with TRBD2 matching 12 bases. There are 18 residues in the CDR3. CDR1 SGHRS and CDR2 YFSETQ come from the germline V gene. Trimming cost V 4 bases and J 0 bases; bases outside gene matches: 8. Variable domain in full (rest from reference TRBV5-1 and TRBJ2-1): KAGVTQTPRYLIKTRGQQVTLSCSPISGHRSVSWYQQTPGQGLQFLFEYFSETQRNKGNFPGRFSGRQFSNSRSEMNVSTLELGDSALYLCASSPGLAGERSYNEQFFGPGTRLTVL.

The V gene is TRBV21-1, the J gene TRBJ2-5; TRBD2 is the table's D call and was not checked against the DNA. TRBV21-1 is deemed a pseudogene. This CDR3 region has 15 residues. The chain's CDR3 is CASSTSRDCQETQYF. DNA for the CDR3: TGTGCCAGCAGCACCTCCCGAGACTGTCAAGAGACCCAGTACTTC.

This chain joins TRBV30 and TRBJ2-7; D might be TRBD2 (5 bases). Per germline, CDR1 GTSNPN and CDR2 SVGIG (reference sequence). CDR3 size: 14 residues. V lost 2 bases to trimming and J lost 0 bases, with 11 bases between them. This CDR3 reads CAWSIGGHSYEQYF. The CDR3 coding sequence is TGTGCCTGGAGTATAGGCGGGCACTCCTACGAGCAGTACTTC.

In nucleotides, the CDR3 is TGTGCCATCAGTGAGTCAGACAGGGGGGGATATAGCAATCAGCCCCAGCATTTT. This translates into CAISESDRGGYSNQPQHF. The V and J genes are TRBV10-3 and TRBJ1-5, with 9 nucleotides matching TRBD1. From germline, CDR1 is ENHRY and CDR2 SYGVKD. The CDR3 is 18 residues long. The J segment lost 0 bases and the V segment lost 0 bases, leaving 6 bases of the junction unmatched.

The chain couples TRBV27 to TRBJ2-2, with no clear D. V dropped 5 bases and J dropped 4 bases, with 11 bases sitting between them. Germline assignment: CDR1 MNHEY and CDR2 SMNVEV (reference sequence). There are 14 residues in the CDR3. CDR3 DNA sequence: TGTGCCAGCAGTCGAGACTTACCCACCGGGGAGCTGTTTTTT. Translating it yields CASSRDLPTGELFF.

The CDR3: CASSFAPPGTGNTIYF. The CDR3 region has the DNA TGCGCCAGCAGCTTTGCCCCGCCAGGGACTGGAAACACCATATATTTT. The rearrangement links TRBV5-1 to TRBJ1-3; D is possibly TRBD1 (5 bases). This CDR3 comprises 16 residues. CDR1 is SGHRS and CDR2 is YFSETQ in the germline V gene. Trimming left V 2 bases short and J 2 bases short, with 14 bases between. The variable domain in full, with the rest retrieved from reference TRBV5-1 and TRBJ1-3, is KAGVTQTPRYLIKTRGQQVTLSCSPISGHRSVSWYQQTPGQGLQFLFEYFSETQRNKGNFPGRFSGRQFSNSRSEMNVSTLELGDSALYLCASSFAPPGTGNTIYFGEGSWLTVV.

The V and J genes are TRBV28 and TRBJ1-2; D remains ambiguous. V was clipped by 3 bases and J by 1 base, with 3 bases between them. Germline values: CDR1 MDHEN, CDR2 SYDVKM. The CDR3 length is 12 residues. CDR3 in amino acids: CASSFINYGYTF. CDR3 nucleotides: TGTGCCAGCAGTTTTATTAACTATGGCTACACCTTC.

The rearrangement uses TRBV11-2 and TRBJ2-1; TRBD1 aligns across 11 bases. Per the germline V gene, CDR1 is SGHAT and CDR2 is FQNNGV. This CDR3 has 15 residues. With V trimmed by 5 bases and J by 7 bases, 7 bases remained unmatched. This chain's CDR3 is CASSVGQGAENEQFF. The CDR3 nucleotides read TGTGCCAGCAGCGTAGGACAGGGGGCTGAAAATGAGCAGTTCTTC.

The genes are TRBV11-2 and TRBJ2-3, with D maybe TRBD2 (6 bases). The CDR3 totals 14 residues. Germline V gene sequence: CDR1 SGHAT, CDR2 FQNNGV. Trimming removed 2 bases from V and 6 bases from J, with 12 bases in between. As DNA, the CDR3 is TGTGCCAGCAGCTTAAGGCTAGCGTTCGATACGCAGTATTTT. Translating it yields CASSLRLAFDTQYF.

This clone has just one count. The V and J genes are TRBV4-1 and TRBJ2-2; possibly TRBD1 for D (6 bases). The CDR3 runs to 16 residues. V lost 5 bases and J lost 5, with 18 bases in between. CDR1 is MGHRA, CDR2 YSYEKL, per germline. The CDR3 is CASSWQPGQSTGELFF. CDR3 DNA sequence: TGCGCCAGCAGCTGGCAACCGGGACAATCGACCGGGGAGCTGTTTTTT.